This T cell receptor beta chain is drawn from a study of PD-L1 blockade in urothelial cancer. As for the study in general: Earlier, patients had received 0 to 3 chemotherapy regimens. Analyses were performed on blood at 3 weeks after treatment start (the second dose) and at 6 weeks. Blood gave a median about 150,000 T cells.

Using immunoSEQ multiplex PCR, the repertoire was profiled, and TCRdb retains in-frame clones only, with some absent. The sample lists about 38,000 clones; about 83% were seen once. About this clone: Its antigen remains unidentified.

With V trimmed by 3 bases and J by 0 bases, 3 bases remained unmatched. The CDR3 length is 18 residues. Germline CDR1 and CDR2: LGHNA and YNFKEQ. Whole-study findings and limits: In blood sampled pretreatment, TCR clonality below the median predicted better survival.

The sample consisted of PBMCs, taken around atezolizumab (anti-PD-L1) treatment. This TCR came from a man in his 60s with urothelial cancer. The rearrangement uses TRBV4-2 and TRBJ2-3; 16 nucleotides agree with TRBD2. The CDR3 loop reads CASSQGLAGGPSTDTQYF. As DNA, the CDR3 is TGTGCCAGCAGCCAGGGACTAGCGGGAGGGCCGAGCACAGATACGCAGTATTTT.